The 22 T cell receptor beta chains presented below share a single source sample, sequenced in a study of shared clonotypes between healthy human individuals. Using immunoSEQ multiplex PCR, the repertoire was profiled, and TCRdb retains in-frame clones only, with some absent. The sample consists of 2 million to 2.5 million clones, 80% to 95% of them appearing once. Sequenced material: naive CD4+ T cells from PBMCs. As for subset: CD45RA+ positively selected. The receptor set was obtained from a man aged 18-30 years in good health. Some clones in this sample may be carry-over from other donors' samples.

The chain uses TRBV5-4 and TRBJ2-2, with unresolved D. Deletions cut 0 bases from V and 4 bases from J, with 7 bases between. The CDR3 spans 14 residues. Germline V lookup: CDR1 SGHNT, CDR2 YYREEE (reference sequence). CDR3 sequence: CASSLASPTGELFF. In DNA, the CDR3 is TGTGCCAGCAGCTTGGCAAGCCCCACCGGGGAGCTGTTTTTT.

CDR3 coding DNA: TGTGCCAGCAGTGAATGGACAGGCACGGATGGCTACACCTTC. It encodes CASSEWTGTDGYTF. The genes are TRBV7-2 and TRBJ1-2, with TRBD1 matching 7 bases. V lost 6 bases to trimming and J lost 6 bases; unmatched junction nucleotides: 10. The CDR3 is 14 amino acids. Germline V CDR1 and CDR2: SGHTA, FQGNSA.

The chain links TRBV5-4 to TRBJ1-2, with 7 bases aligning to TRBD1. Germline CDR1 SGHNT, CDR2 YYREEE (reference sequence). V lost 0 bases, J lost 3 bases, and 5 bases stayed unmatched. The CDR3 is made up of 15 amino acids. The CDR3 DNA is TGTGCCAGCAGCTTGGCGGCAGGGGGTGACTATGGCTACACCTTC. Amino acids: CASSLAAGGDYGYTF.

V gene TRBV30 combines with J gene TRBJ2-7; 7 bases align to TRBD1. The CDR3 runs 14 residues. V trimming: 0 bases; J trimming: 1 base; junction bases outside the gene matches: 3. Germline V CDR1 and CDR2: GTSNPN, SVGIG (reference sequence). The CDR3 region has the DNA TGTGCCTGGAGTGTATCGACAGGGTCCTACGAGCAGTACTTC. Translation gives CAWSVSTGSYEQYF.

This chain links TRBV7-9 with TRBJ1-4; 7 positions match TRBD1. This CDR3 is 15 amino acids long. Germline-derived CDR1 and CDR2 are SEHNR and FQNEAQ (reference sequence). The trim removed 5 bases at V and 1 base at J, leaving 4 bases unmatched. CDR3 nucleotides: TGTGCCAGCAGCACCTACAGGGGAACTAATGAAAAACTGTTTTTT. Translated: CASSTYRGTNEKLFF.

The CDR3 is CASSLGFRQGDEQFF. The CDR3 DNA sequence: TGTGCCAGCAGCTTAGGCTTTCGACAGGGTGATGAGCAGTTCTTC. V is TRBV7-3 and J is TRBJ2-1; 7 bases agree with TRBD1. CDR3 size: 15 residues. V trimming: 2 bases; J trimming: 8 bases; junction bases outside the gene matches: 9. Germline CDR1 reads SGHTA; CDR2 reads FQGTGA.

The genes are TRBV7-2 and TRBJ1-5; the match to TRBD1 covers 9 bases. This CDR3 is built from 15 residues. Trimming took 3 bases from V and 6 from J; bases not matched to a gene: 6. Germline loops: CDR1 SGHTA, CDR2 FQGNSA. CDR3 amino acids: CASSFGQGLGQPQHF. The CDR3 bases are TGTGCCAGCAGCTTTGGACAGGGGTTGGGTCAGCCCCAGCATTTT.

The CDR3 sequence: CASGLHGGDYEQYF. In nucleotides, the CDR3 is TGTGCCAGCGGGCTTCACGGGGGGGACTACGAGCAGTACTTC. The gene calls are TRBV6-1 and TRBJ2-7; 8 bases are a match to TRBD2. V lost 8 bases, J lost 3 bases, and 9 bases stayed unmatched. The CDR3 has 14 residues. Germline V gene data show CDR1 as MNHNS and CDR2 as SASEGT.

J is TRBJ2-3 and V is TRBV6-1; D not certain. Trimming shortened V by 2 bases and J by 5 bases, and 11 bases separated the two germline ends. The CDR3 loop spans 14 amino acids. CDR1 is MNHNS, CDR2 SASEGT, per germline. The CDR3 DNA is TGTGCCAGCAGTGAAACGGCAGGACGAGATACGCAGTATTTT. Amino acid sequence: CASSETAGRDTQYF.

The rearrangement uses TRBV5-1 and TRBJ2-7; 8 bases agree with TRBD2. The junction had 5 bases not matched to a gene; V was cut back by 3 bases and J by 3 bases. Germline CDR1 reads SGHRS; CDR2 reads YFSETQ. The CDR3 sequence is 14 residues long. CDR3 residues: CASSYASGGYEQYF. The CDR3 DNA reads TGCGCCAGCAGCTACGCGAGCGGGGGCTACGAGCAGTACTTC. Based on the CDR3 plus reference TRBV5-1 and TRBJ2-7, the full variable domain is KAGVTQTPRYLIKTRGQQVTLSCSPISGHRSVSWYQQTPGQGLQFLFEYFSETQRNKGNFPGRFSGRQFSNSRSEMNVSTLELGDSALYLCASSYASGGYEQYFGPGTRLTVT.

Note on this clone: At the DNA level, this CDR3 is encoded by other sequences in the same sample as well. The rearrangement links TRBV7-2 to TRBJ1-2; D may be TRBD1 (6 bases). Per the germline V gene, CDR1 is SGHTA and CDR2 is FQGNSA. The V gene lost 0 bases and the J gene lost 0 bases, with 8 bases spanning the gap. The CDR3 length is 15 residues. The CDR3 region has the DNA TGTGCCAGCAGCTTAGCGGGACAAGCTAACTATGGCTACACCTTC. Translated: CASSLAGQANYGYTF.

The chain uses TRBV7-9 and TRBJ2-7, with 14 positions matching TRBD2. This CDR3 spans 17 amino acids. After removal of 2 bases from V and 1 base from J, the junction contained 4 bases not matched to a gene. From germline, CDR1 is SEHNR and CDR2 FQNEAQ (reference sequence). The CDR3 DNA is TGTGCCAGCAGCTTACCGGGACTAGCGGGAGAGTCCTACGAGCAGTACTTC. Translated, it gives CASSLPGLAGESYEQYF.

This CDR3 reads CASGSQSNSPLHF. The CDR3 DNA sequence: TGTGCCAGCGGGAGCCAGAGCAATTCACCCCTCCACTTT. V is TRBV2 and J is TRBJ1-6; D gene uncertain. The CDR3 has 13 amino acids. V shed 8 bases and J shed 7 bases, with 12 bases lying between them. Germline V gives CDR1 SNHLY, CDR2 FYNNEI. The full variable domain, rest sourced from reference TRBV2 and TRBJ1-6, is EPEVTQTPSHQVTQMGQEVILRCVPISNHLYFYWYRQILGQKVEFLVSFYNNEISEKSEIFDDQFSVERPDGSNFTLKIRSTKLEDSAMYFCASGSQSNSPLHFGNGTRLTVT.

The chain carries TRBV28 and TRBJ2-5; TRBD1 matches at 10 bases. This CDR3 has 14 residues. The J segment lost 7 bases and the V segment lost 6 bases, leaving 8 bases of the junction unmatched. Germline CDR1 is MDHEN and CDR2 is SYDVKM. CDR3 sequence reads: CASRPGTGVGTQYF. The CDR3 DNA sequence: TGTGCCAGCAGACCCGGGACAGGGGTTGGGACCCAGTACTTC.

The V gene is TRBV28, the J gene TRBJ2-7; 9 bases line up with TRBD1. Germline CDR1 is MDHEN and CDR2 is SYDVKM. The trim removed 5 bases at V and 6 bases at J, leaving 11 bases unmatched. The CDR3 covers 15 residues. In DNA, the CDR3 is TGTGCCAGCAGTGTCCCGGGACAGGGAAATCCCGAGCAGTACTTC. It yields the protein CASSVPGQGNPEQYF.

The chain employs TRBV4-1 and TRBJ1-1; 7 bases are a match to TRBD1. CDR1 MGHRA and CDR2 YSYEKL come from the germline V gene. The CDR3 contains 14 residues. Trimming cost V 2 bases and J 5 bases; bases outside gene matches: 5. CDR3 region: CASSQTGVRTEAFF. CDR3 nucleotide sequence: TGCGCCAGCAGCCAAACAGGGGTTAGGACTGAAGCTTTCTTT.

J is TRBJ2-2 and V is TRBV9, with 8 nucleotides matching TRBD2. The CDR3 has 15 amino acids. In germline, CDR1 is SGDLS, CDR2 YYNGEE. V was pared by 2 bases and J by 6 bases, with 6 bases of the junction left unmatched. CDR3 sequence (DNA): TGTGCCAGCAGCGTCTTAGCGGGGTCTGCCGGGGAGCTGTTTTTT. Translating gives CASSVLAGSAGELFF.

The chain links TRBV4-2 to TRBJ2-7; 9 bases line up with TRBD1. The CDR3 sequence is 16 residues long. With 0 bases clipped from V and 2 bases from J, the junction kept 5 bases outside the gene matches. The germline gives CDR1 LGHNA, CDR2 YNFKEQ. CDR3 loop: CASSQDPGQGTYEQYF. CDR3 DNA sequence: TGTGCCAGCAGCCAAGATCCGGGACAGGGAACCTACGAGCAGTACTTC.

This rearrangement joins TRBV6-1 to TRBJ1-2; D remains ambiguous. This CDR3 is built from 14 residues. Germline CDR1 MNHNS, CDR2 SASEGT. Trimming left V 2 bases short and J 6 bases short, with 13 bases between. CDR3 protein: CASSEYNPANGYTF. CDR3 DNA sequence: TGTGCCAGCAGTGAATATAACCCGGCCAATGGCTACACCTTC.

This rearrangement joins TRBV7-2 to TRBJ1-1, with D hard to call. This CDR3 contains 12 residues. V was trimmed by 4 bases and J by 7 bases, leaving 10 bases between them. Per the germline V gene, CDR1 is SGHTA and CDR2 is FQGNSA. CDR3 nucleotides: TGTGCCAGCAGCTCCGGGTTCTTTGAAGCTTTCTTT. Translating gives CASSSGFFEAFF.

This clone was recorded a few times. V is TRBV4-1 and J is TRBJ1-3, with D uncertain. Germline CDR1 is MGHRA and CDR2 is YSYEKL. Trimming pared 2 bases from V and 2 bases from J, leaving 13 bases between. The CDR3 has 16 residues. CDR3 amino acids: CASSQPARDPGNTIYF. CDR3 DNA sequence: TGCGCCAGCAGCCAACCTGCAAGAGATCCTGGAAACACCATATATTTT.

Of note for this clone: Other DNA sequences in the sample encode the same CDR3. The chain links TRBV28 to TRBJ2-3; the D call may be TRBD1 or TRBD2 (6 bases each). The CDR3 is made up of 13 amino acids. CDR1 is MDHEN, CDR2 SYDVKM, per germline. The V gene lost 5 bases and the J gene lost 3 bases, with 9 bases spanning the gap. The CDR3 loop reads CASSQGGTDTQYF. DNA for the CDR3: TGTGCCAGCAGTCAAGGGGGGACAGATACGCAGTATTTT. The variable domain in full, with the rest retrieved from reference TRBV28 and TRBJ2-3, is DVKVTQSSRYLVKRTGEKVFLECVQDMDHENMFWYRQDPGLGLRLIYFSYDVKMKEKGDIPEGYSVSREKKERFSLILESASTNQTSMYLCASSQGGTDTQYFGPGTRLTVL.